The 27 T cell receptor beta chains below come from one sample, sequenced in a study of shared T cell receptors in the human thymus. The repertoire was sequenced with immunoSEQ multiplex PCR; TCRdb's copy has only in-frame clones and lacks some. The sample consists of 550,000 to 800,000 clones, over 75% of them appearing once. The same specimen was also included in a second study, on human thymus T cells.

The specimen sequenced was thymocytes. These receptors were obtained from a girl under three years old with a congenital heart defect.

This clone showed up just once. The chain uses TRBV5-1 and TRBJ2-7; TRBD1 matches at 7 bases. The CDR3 runs to 16 residues. The V segment lost 0 bases and the J segment 3 bases; nucleotides outside the gene matches: 9. In germline, CDR1 is SGHRS, CDR2 YFSETQ. The CDR3 coding sequence is TGCGCCAGCAGCTTGGATCGGGACAGTCCAGACTACGAGCAGTACTTC. Amino acids: CASSLDRDSPDYEQYF.

This chain uses TRBV6-6 with TRBJ1-2, with D tentatively TRBD1 (6 bases). The germline V gene has CDR1 MNHNY and CDR2 SVGAGI (reference sequence). V was shortened by 6 bases and J by 2 bases, with 10 bases between the two germline ends. CDR3 length: 13 residues. The CDR3 DNA follows: TGTGCCAGCAGCTCAACAGGGAACTATGGCTACACCTTC. Protein: CASSSTGNYGYTF.

V is TRBV15 and J is TRBJ1-1; 11 bases line up with TRBD1. V dropped 2 bases and J dropped 4; count of bases not matched to a gene: 9. Germline assignment: CDR1 LNHNV and CDR2 YYDKDF (reference sequence). CDR3 length: 17 amino acids. DNA for the CDR3: TGTGCCACCAGCAGATCTAAATCCGGGACAGGGGGCACTGAAGCTTTCTTT. This gives the protein CATSRSKSGTGGTEAFF.

V usage is TRBV30 and J usage is TRBJ2-7; 16 nucleotides line up with TRBD2. Germline V gives CDR1 GTSNPN, CDR2 SVGIG (reference sequence). J lost 4 bases, V lost 0 bases, and 6 bases had no gene match. The CDR3 is made up of 17 amino acids. The CDR3 spells CAWSVGTSGGASYEQYF. The CDR3 DNA is TGTGCCTGGAGTGTAGGGACTAGCGGGGGGGCCTCGTACGAGCAGTACTTC.

The chain recombines TRBV12-5 with TRBJ2-1, with TRBD2 matching over 9 bases. Germline CDR1 reads LGHNT; CDR2 reads FRNRAP. The CDR3 sequence is 16 residues long. V lost 6 bases and J lost 5; bases outside the gene matches: 11. For the CDR3, the DNA is TGTGCTAGTGGGGGCAACCAGAAGCGGGGGGACAATGAGCAGTTCTTC. It specifies CASGGNQKRGDNEQFF.

This clone showed up just a few times. This sequence joins TRBV4-1 and TRBJ2-3; 9 nucleotides agree with TRBD1. This CDR3 has 16 residues. V shed 3 bases, J shed 2 bases, and the junction held 6 bases outside the gene matches. Germline V gene data show CDR1 as MGHRA and CDR2 as YSYEKL. The CDR3 bases are TGCGCCAGCAGCCACCCCCGGGACAGGGACACAGATACGCAGTATTTT. Its translation is CASSHPRDRDTDTQYF.

The rearrangement uses TRBV6-5 and TRBJ1-2, with TRBD1 as a possible D gene (6 bases). The germline V gene encodes CDR1 MNHEY and CDR2 SVGAGI. The germline V and J ends were trimmed by 5 bases and 7 bases, with 17 bases remaining between them. There are 14 residues in the CDR3. The CDR3 here is CASSTEWTETGYTF. DNA for the CDR3: TGTGCCAGCAGTACCGAGTGGACAGAAACTGGCTACACCTTC.

This sequence joins TRBV6-1 and TRBJ2-3; perhaps TRBD2 as D (7 bases). Germline CDR1 and CDR2: MNHNS and SASEGT. The CDR3 covers 15 residues. The ends were cut back, 3 bases at V and 2 bases at J, with 12 bases in the middle. The DNA of the CDR3 is TGTGCCAGCAGTGAGGTAGGGGGGGCCACAGATACGCAGTATTTT. Protein: CASSEVGGATDTQYF.

Written as DNA, the CDR3 is TGTGCCAGCAGCCAGTCCGGGACATATATTGAAGCTTTCTTT. This translates into CASSQSGTYIEAFF. V and J are TRBV4-2 and TRBJ1-1; D is possibly TRBD1 (6 bases). The CDR3 extends over 14 amino acids. Between the trimmed V and J ends, which lost 3 bases and 7 bases, there was a span of 15 bases. CDR1 and CDR2 from the germline V gene are LGHNA and YNFKEQ.

This chain uses TRBV9 with TRBJ2-1; D is unresolved. This CDR3 comprises 13 residues. Between the trimmed V and J ends, which lost 0 bases and 7 bases, there was a span of 8 bases. Germline V gene lookup returns CDR1 SGDLS and CDR2 YYNGEE. The CDR3 sequence is CASSVGGRNEQFF. CDR3 bases: TGTGCCAGCAGCGTAGGAGGTAGGAATGAGCAGTTCTTC.

This clone was seen a handful of times. This rearrangement joins TRBV27 to TRBJ2-1; 7 positions agree with TRBD1. The CDR3 loop spans 15 amino acids. V lost 3 bases to trimming and J lost 2 bases; unmatched junction nucleotides: 4. Germline loops: CDR1 MNHEY, CDR2 SMNVEV (reference sequence). CDR3 bases: TGTGCCAGCAGTTTGGCTCAGGGGGCCTACAATGAGCAGTTCTTC. This translates into CASSLAQGAYNEQFF.

The rearrangement joins TRBV4-2 to TRBJ2-2, with D maybe TRBD1 (6 bases). The germline gives CDR1 LGHNA, CDR2 YNFKEQ. Trimming left V 3 bases short and J 0 bases short, with 8 bases between. The CDR3 is 15 amino acids. Written as DNA, the CDR3 is TGTGCCAGCAGCCAGGGACACCCGAACACCGGGGAGCTGTTTTTT. This encodes CASSQGHPNTGELFF.

The J gene is TRBJ2-1, the V gene TRBV7-6; D is possibly TRBD1 (6 bases). Germline assignment: CDR1 SGHVS and CDR2 FNYEAQ. V was shortened by 3 bases and J by 0 bases, with 15 bases between the two germline ends. The CDR3 contains 17 residues. The CDR3 coding sequence is TGTGCCAGCAGCTTTCGGACAGCGATTAGCTCCTACAATGAGCAGTTCTTC. It is translated as CASSFRTAISSYNEQFF.

V gene TRBV28 combines with J gene TRBJ1-1; TRBD1 aligns across 7 bases. CDR1 and CDR2 from the germline V gene are MDHEN and SYDVKM. There are 16 residues in the CDR3. The V gene end was trimmed by 3 bases and the J gene end by 0 bases; junction bases not matched to a gene: 7. The CDR3 nucleotides are TGTGCCAGCAGTTTTGCCCAGGGGGTGATGAACACTGAAGCTTTCTTT. It codes for CASSFAQGVMNTEAFF. Full variable domain (outside the CDR3, taken from reference TRBV28 and TRBJ1-1): DVKVTQSSRYLVKRTGEKVFLECVQDMDHENMFWYRQDPGLGLRLIYFSYDVKMKEKGDIPEGYSVSREKKERFSLILESASTNQTSMYLCASSFAQGVMNTEAFFGQGTRLTVV.

The V call is TRBV5-6, the J call TRBJ1-2; D is unclear. The ends were cut back, 0 bases at V and 1 base at J, with 10 bases in the middle. From germline, CDR1 is SGHDT and CDR2 YYEEEE. This CDR3 is built from 15 residues. CDR3: CASSLGTVFNYGYTF. The CDR3 coding sequence is TGTGCCAGCAGCTTGGGAACGGTTTTTAACTATGGCTACACCTTC. Supplemented by reference TRBV5-6 and TRBJ1-2, the full variable domain reads DAGVTQSPTHLIKTRGQQVTLRCSPKSGHDTVSWYQQALGQGPQFIFQYYEEEERQRGNFPDRFSGHQFPNYSSELNVNALLLGDSALYLCASSLGTVFNYGYTFGSGTRLTVV.

The genes are TRBV5-1 and TRBJ1-2; D perhaps matches TRBD1 (5 bases). V was cut by 3 bases and J by 6 bases, with 15 bases left in between. Germline CDR1 is SGHRS and CDR2 is YFSETQ. The CDR3 sequence is 14 residues long. The DNA of the CDR3 is TGCGCCAGCAGCTGGGCGGGACGCGGGGATGGCTACACCTTC. Residues: CASSWAGRGDGYTF.

The V call is TRBV15, the J call TRBJ2-3, with D possibly matching TRBD2 (6 bases). CDR3 length: 18 residues. Germline V gene sequence: CDR1 LNHNV, CDR2 YYDKDF (reference sequence). V was pared by 0 bases and J by 2 bases, with 18 bases between. The CDR3 nucleotides are TGTGCCACCAGCAGAGACCCCCGGACTACTCCTCCCACAGATACGCAGTATTTT. It is translated as CATSRDPRTTPPTDTQYF.

The J gene is TRBJ1-2, the V gene TRBV4-3; 9 nucleotides match TRBD1. This CDR3 is built from 18 residues. The V and J ends lost 4 bases and 6 bases, in that order; junction bases with no gene match: 18. Germline loops: CDR1 LGHNA, CDR2 YSLEER. The CDR3 DNA sequence: TGCGCCAGCAGCCGGATCAGAGAGACCGACAGGGGGGATGATGGCTACACCTTC. Its translation: CASSRIRETDRGDDGYTF.

This chain joins TRBV7-4 and TRBJ1-1, with D tentatively TRBD1 (6 bases). V was cut by 7 bases and J by 0 bases, with 15 bases left in between. Germline-derived CDR1 and CDR2 are SGHVT and SQSDAQ. The CDR3 length is 15 residues. The CDR3 DNA reads as TGTGCCAGCATCTCATGGGGGGGCATGAACACTGAAGCTTTCTTT. It specifies CASISWGGMNTEAFF.

This sequence joins TRBV6-6 and TRBJ1-1, with TRBD1 identical over 7 bases. The CDR3 contains 15 residues. Germline V gene data show CDR1 as MNHNY and CDR2 as SVGAGI (reference sequence). V was pared by 9 bases and J by 1 base, with 11 bases of the junction left unmatched. CDR3 residues: CASIRDSQPNTEAFF. CDR3 in DNA: TGTGCCAGTATCCGGGACAGTCAACCGAACACTGAAGCTTTCTTT.

The chain uses TRBV7-9 and TRBJ1-2; TRBD1 is a possible D gene (6 bases). The CDR3 runs to 16 residues. The germline V gene encodes CDR1 SEHNR and CDR2 FQNEAQ (reference sequence). V was clipped by 0 bases and J by 4 bases, with 15 bases between them. The CDR3 DNA sequence: TGTGCCAGCAGCTTAGCGCCATTACAGGGAGTCTATGGCTACACCTTC. Its translation: CASSLAPLQGVYGYTF.

The CDR3 spells CASSPRQDFNYGYTF. For the CDR3, the DNA is TGTGCCAGCAGTCCCCGACAGGATTTTAACTATGGCTACACCTTC. This chain joins TRBV27 and TRBJ1-2, with a possible D match to TRBD1 (6 bases). The CDR3 consists of 15 residues. V shed 5 bases and J shed 1 base, with 14 bases lying between them. Germline CDR1 and CDR2: MNHEY and SMNVEV (reference sequence).

The J gene is TRBJ1-4, the V gene TRBV19; 7 nucleotides agree with TRBD1. CDR3 length: 13 amino acids. Per germline, CDR1 LNHDA and CDR2 SQIVND (reference sequence). V dropped 2 bases and J dropped 12; count of bases not matched to a gene: 6. Here the CDR3 reads CASSIFDREELFF. CDR3 DNA sequence: TGTGCCAGTAGTATATTTGACAGGGAGGAACTGTTTTTT.

The rearrangement joins TRBV4-1 to TRBJ2-2; the D is unclear. Germline CDR1 reads MGHRA; CDR2 reads YSYEKL. The V end lost 3 bases, the J end lost 8 bases, and 7 bases lay between the germline ends. The CDR3 runs 12 residues. This chain's CDR3 is CASSQIGGELFF. CDR3 DNA sequence: TGCGCCAGCAGCCAGATCGGGGGGGAGCTGTTTTTT.

The V and J genes are TRBV11-2 and TRBJ2-1; the D gene is possibly TRBD2 (6 bases). V lost 0 bases and J 6 bases, leaving 24 bases between the germline ends. This CDR3 spans 19 amino acids. Germline V gives CDR1 SGHAT, CDR2 FQNNGV. The CDR3 region has the DNA TGTGCCAGCAGCTTAGATACCCCGGGGGAGAATACCATGGGCAATGAGCAGTTCTTC. Its translation is CASSLDTPGENTMGNEQFF.

The V and J genes are TRBV18 and TRBJ2-7; 10 bases line up with TRBD1. The CDR3 contains 18 residues. The V gene end was trimmed by 5 bases and the J gene end by 0 bases; junction bases not matched to a gene: 13. CDR1 and CDR2 from the germline V gene are KGHSH and LQKENI. CDR3 residues: CASSSGDRGISSSYEQYF. The DNA of the CDR3 is TGTGCCAGCTCATCCGGGGACAGGGGAATATCTAGCTCCTACGAGCAGTACTTC.

The chain uses TRBV11-2 and TRBJ2-3; TRBD2 matches at 11 bases. Trimming cost V 0 bases and J 0 bases; bases outside gene matches: 5. CDR1 and CDR2 from the germline V gene are SGHAT and FQNNGV. This CDR3 region has 18 residues. CDR3 in DNA: TGTGCCAGCAGCTTAGACTCGACTAGCGGGATTAGCACAGATACGCAGTATTTT. Translation: CASSLDSTSGISTDTQYF.